The clone carrying this T cell receptor (beta chain) was recorded a few times. The antigen remains undetermined. This specimen belongs to a study of Graves' ophthalmopathy and Graves' hyperthyroidism. Study-wide findings and caveats: Sensitivity of about 90% and specificity of nearly 82% were achieved when a 13-signature model separated ophthalmopathy from stable hyperthyroidism.

Isolation of PBMCs was performed using around 9.5 ml of fresh peripheral blood. RNA transcripts were the source from which TCR beta CDR3 regions were amplified. An initial RT-PCR round employing HTBI primers preceded a second-round multiplex PCR. TCRdb re-derived calls from the multiplex PCR reads in MiXCR, one entry per CDR3 protein. Altogether about 700,000 distinct CDR3 sequences are present, 40% being singletons, with the ten largest covering approximately 43%. The clonotype originates from an adult man with Graves' ophthalmopathy. The sequenced sample was peripheral blood.

CDR3 sequence reads: CASSLGTSGKGETQYF. CDR3 coding DNA: TGTGCCAGCAGCTTGGGGACTAGCGGGAAGGGAGAGACCCAGTACTTC. This chain joins TRBV11-2 and TRBJ2-5; TRBD2 aligns across 13 bases. Germline loops: CDR1 SGHAT, CDR2 FQNNGV. The CDR3 consists of 16 residues. V was clipped by 3 bases and J by 4 bases; unmatched bases: 5.